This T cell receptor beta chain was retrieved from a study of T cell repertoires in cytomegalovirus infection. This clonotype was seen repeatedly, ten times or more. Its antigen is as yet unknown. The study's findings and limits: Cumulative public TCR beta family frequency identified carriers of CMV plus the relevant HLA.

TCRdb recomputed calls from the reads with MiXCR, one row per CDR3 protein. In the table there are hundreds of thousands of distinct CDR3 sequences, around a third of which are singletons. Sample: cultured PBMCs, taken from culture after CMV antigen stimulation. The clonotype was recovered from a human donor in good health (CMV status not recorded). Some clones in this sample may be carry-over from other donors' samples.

CDR3 residues: CASSFLGTGGTEAFF. Written as DNA, the CDR3 is TGTGCCAGCAGCTTCCTAGGGACAGGGGGAACTGAAGCTTTCTTT. The chain has TRBV7-2 and TRBJ1-1; 11 bases align to TRBD1. This CDR3 is 15 amino acids long. The V and J ends lost 3 bases and 5 bases, in that order; junction bases with no gene match: 5. Looked up from germline, CDR1 is SGHTA and CDR2 is FQGNSA.